This T cell receptor beta chain is from a study of human T cells and chemical hapten exposure. TCRdb analysed the RACE reads with MiXCR anew, one entry per CDR3 protein. The repertoire holds approximately 80,000 distinct CDR3 sequences, about 7.5% seen once, with around 1.5% in the top ten. The table lists this clonotype with many counts. Germline assignment: CDR1 SGHTA and CDR2 FQGNSA. The CDR3 contains 14 residues. Trimming took 8 bases from V and 6 from J, leaving 20 bases between them. Time point: patch test 1, 2 weeks after DPC sensitization. Specified treatment: therapeutic diphenylcyclopropenone sensitization with weekly scalp DPC.

The sequence derives from a woman aged 25 to 45 with alopecia areata. Some clones in this sample may be carry-over from other donors' samples. The chain has TRBV7-2 and TRBJ2-7; D is unresolved. The starting material was whole blood, obtained in connection with sensitization to the hapten diphenylcyclopropenone (DPC). The CDR3 is CASRLVLGSSEQYF. The CDR3 DNA is TGTGCCAGCCGACTCGTCCTGGGCAGCTCCGAGCAGTACTTC.